A single T cell receptor beta chain is shown here with its context. The data were obtained in a study of PD-1 blockade in classical Hodgkin lymphoma. Here immunoSEQ multiplex PCR was the method, and the copy in TCRdb shows in-frame clones only, minus some. The sample carries roughly 7,000 clones, more than 65% recorded once. This CDR3 is 17 amino acids long. Germline values: CDR1 SGHTA, CDR2 FQGNSA. V shed 5 bases, J shed 5 bases, and the junction held 14 bases outside the gene matches. Exposure to brentuximab vedotin varied, and each patient had relapsed following autologous stem cell transplantation. Negative magnetic selection isolated CD4+ T cells from thawed PBMCs.

The sequence derives from a human donor with classical Hodgkin lymphoma. The chain recombines TRBV7-2 with TRBJ2-5; 10 bases match TRBD2. The starting material was CD4+ T cells from blood, obtained at baseline. The CDR3 loop is CASSPGVAGGRGETQYF. Written as DNA, the CDR3 is TGTGCCAGCAGCCCTGGGGTAGCGGGAGGCCGCGGGGAGACCCAGTACTTC.